Presented here are 24 T cell receptor beta chains from one specimen sequenced in a study of blood T cell repertoires in COVID-19. The table came from immunoSEQ multiplex PCR; TCRdb's copy has only in-frame clones and leaves some out. This sample carries 250,000 or so clones, over 70% of them seen once, and the ten largest clones take 1.5%. The sample consisted of peripheral blood. Receptors originate from a woman aged 40-49 years who had recovered from COVID-19.

The chain employs TRBV24-1 and TRBJ1-5; perhaps TRBD1 as D (5 bases). The CDR3 sequence is 13 residues long. With 2 bases removed from V and 7 bases from J, the gap between germline ends came to 8 bases. Germline lookup yields CDR1 KGHDR and CDR2 SFDVKD. The CDR3 loop is CATSDWKGQPQHF. In nucleotides, the CDR3 is TGTGCCACCAGTGATTGGAAGGGGCAGCCCCAGCATTTT.

The chain has TRBV4-2 and TRBJ1-2; 11 nucleotides agree with TRBD1. Losses at the gene ends were 1 base for V and 7 bases for J; bases not matched to a gene: 8. This CDR3 has 16 residues. Germline V CDR1 and CDR2: LGHNA, YNFKEQ. The CDR3 DNA reads TGTGCCAGCAGCCAAGTTGGTGGACAGGGGGCTGGTGGCTACACCTTC. Translated, it gives CASSQVGGQGAGGYTF.

V usage is TRBV30 and J usage is TRBJ2-4, with 12 bases lining up with TRBD1. V lost 1 base to trimming and J lost 0 bases; unmatched junction nucleotides: 10. The CDR3 is 19 residues long. CDR1 is GTSNPN, CDR2 SVGIG, per germline (reference sequence). CDR3 amino acids: CAWSGLGQGARGAKNIQYF. The CDR3 bases are TGTGCCTGGAGTGGTTTGGGACAGGGGGCCCGGGGAGCCAAAAACATTCAGTACTTC.

In its sample, this clone was seen a few times. The V call is TRBV9, the J call TRBJ1-1; TRBD1 agrees at 9 bases. Per germline, CDR1 SGDLS and CDR2 YYNGEE. The V gene end was trimmed by 3 bases and the J gene end by 4 bases; junction bases not matched to a gene: 10. This CDR3 is 16 amino acids long. The CDR3, as DNA: TGTGCCAGCAGCGCTGTGACAGGGGGTGTGAGCACTGAAGCTTTCTTT. The encoded protein is CASSAVTGGVSTEAFF.

This clone was counted only a few times. The chain links TRBV7-9 to TRBJ1-5; tentative D call: TRBD1 (5 bases). Trimming shortened V by 5 bases and J by 6 bases, and 11 bases separated the two germline ends. The CDR3 is made up of 13 amino acids. Germline CDR1 reads SEHNR; CDR2 reads FQNEAQ (reference sequence). The CDR3 DNA reads TGTGCCAGCAGCCGTCTCCAGGGTCAGCCCCAGCATTTT. Its translation is CASSRLQGQPQHF. The full variable domain, rest sourced from reference TRBV7-9 and TRBJ1-5, is DTGVSQNPRHKITKRGQNVTFRCDPISEHNRLYWYRQTLGQGPEFLTYFQNEAQLEKSRLLSDRFSAERPKGSFSTLEIQRTEQGDSAMYLCASSRLQGQPQHFGDGTRLSIL.

V is TRBV5-4 and J is TRBJ1-2; the match to TRBD1 covers 7 bases. The CDR3 has 14 amino acids. V was pared by 4 bases and J by 2 bases, with 5 bases of the junction left unmatched. Germline assignment: CDR1 SGHNT and CDR2 YYREEE (reference sequence). CDR3 region: CASSTGAVNYGYTF. Written as DNA, the CDR3 is TGTGCCAGCAGCACAGGGGCCGTGAACTATGGCTACACCTTC.

V is TRBV9 and J is TRBJ1-6, with D unresolved. V was clipped by 0 bases and J by 0 bases, with 7 bases between them. Germline V gives CDR1 SGDLS, CDR2 YYNGEE. The CDR3 has 16 amino acids. The CDR3 here is CASSVGASSYNSPLHF. In DNA form, the CDR3 reads TGTGCCAGCAGCGTAGGAGCGAGCTCCTATAATTCACCCCTCCACTTT.

This chain links TRBV30 with TRBJ1-6; weak D call: TRBD1 (5 bases). Germline V CDR1 and CDR2: GTSNPN, SVGIG (reference sequence). Trimming cost V 0 bases and J 6 bases, with 12 bases left between them. CDR3 size: 15 residues. CDR3 amino acids: CAWSVLRDFNSPLHF. As DNA, the CDR3 is TGTGCCTGGAGTGTCCTCCGGGACTTTAATTCACCCCTCCACTTT.

The chain links TRBV13 to TRBJ1-2; D not certain. There are 17 residues in the CDR3. Trimming pared 0 bases from V and 5 bases from J, leaving 19 bases between. CDR1 PRHDT and CDR2 FYEKMQ come from the germline V gene (reference sequence). The CDR3 sequence: CASSLGVDEGRTYGYTF. In nucleotides, the CDR3 is TGTGCCAGCAGCTTAGGCGTGGATGAAGGGAGAACGTATGGCTACACCTTC.

This chain links TRBV6-6 with TRBJ1-2; TRBD1 might be the D (5 bases). This CDR3 comprises 16 residues. V was pared by 0 bases and J by 10 bases, with 21 bases between. The germline V gene encodes CDR1 MNHNY and CDR2 SVGAGI (reference sequence). Here the CDR3 DNA reads TGTGCCAGCAGTTACTCAATAACGGGGGGAGTATCGGTCTACACCTTC. Protein: CASSYSITGGVSVYTF.

This clone was recorded once. The V call is TRBV3-1 (or the pseudogene TRBV3-2), the J call TRBJ2-7, with TRBD2 matching 9 bases. The ends lost 2 bases at V and 7 bases at J; junction bases unmatched: 3. Germline V gene data show CDR1 as LGHDT and CDR2 as YNNKEL (reference sequence). The CDR3 extends over 13 amino acids. Here the CDR3 reads CASSQNSGGEQYF. CDR3 sequence (DNA): TGTGCCAGCAGCCAAAATAGCGGGGGTGAGCAGTACTTC.

The rearrangement uses TRBV7-2 and TRBJ2-7; possibly TRBD1 for D (5 bases). The V gene's germline CDR1 is SGHTA and CDR2 FQGNSA. Between the trimmed V and J ends, which lost 5 bases and 6 bases, there was a span of 17 bases. The CDR3 runs to 14 residues. The CDR3 reads CASSLNRFSGEQYF. The CDR3 DNA follows: TGTGCCAGCAGCCTAAACAGGTTCTCGGGCGAGCAGTACTTC.

This chain links TRBV6-5 with TRBJ2-7; 7 bases are a match to TRBD1. The junction had 8 bases not matched to a gene; V was cut back by 0 bases and J by 3 bases. This CDR3 is built from 16 residues. Germline lookup yields CDR1 MNHEY and CDR2 SVGAGI. The CDR3, as DNA: TGTGCCAGCAGTTACTCGTTCCTGGACAGGTACTACGAGCAGTACTTC. Translating gives CASSYSFLDRYYEQYF.

This clone was counted a few times. This chain's CDR3 is CASSLRQGGQPQHF. The CDR3 DNA reads TGTGCCAGCAGCTTACGACAGGGAGGACAGCCCCAGCATTTT. V usage is TRBV7-2 and J usage is TRBJ1-5; 7 bases fit TRBD1. The germline V gene encodes CDR1 SGHTA and CDR2 FQGNSA. This CDR3 spans 14 amino acids. Trimming at V came to 2 bases and at J to 7 bases, leaving 5 bases not matched to a gene.

The DNA for the CDR3 is TGTGCCTGGGCCGGGACAGGGTACGATGGCTACACCTTC. Translated: CAWAGTGYDGYTF. The gene calls are TRBV30 and TRBJ1-2, with TRBD1 identical over 9 bases. After removal of 5 bases from V and 6 bases from J, the junction contained 7 bases not matched to a gene. Germline CDR1 reads GTSNPN; CDR2 reads SVGIG (reference sequence). The CDR3 consists of 13 residues.

The chain links TRBV5-1 to TRBJ1-5; 7 positions agree with TRBD1. Trimming took 4 bases from V and 5 from J; bases not matched to a gene: 6. The germline gives CDR1 SGHRS, CDR2 YFSETQ. This CDR3 contains 14 residues. In DNA, the CDR3 is TGCGCCAGCAGCCCGACAGGGTTGCATCAGCCCCAGCATTTT. Its translation: CASSPTGLHQPQHF.

V is TRBV5-1 and J is TRBJ2-3; D gene ambiguous. The germline CDR1 and CDR2 sequences are SGHRS and YFSETQ. The length of the CDR3 is 14 residues. With 0 bases removed from V and 3 bases from J, the gap between germline ends came to 8 bases. The CDR3 region is CASSLVPRTDTQYF. In DNA form, the CDR3 reads TGCGCCAGCAGCTTGGTCCCTAGAACAGATACGCAGTATTTT.

This clone was observed a few times. The chain links TRBV7-9 to TRBJ2-1; TRBD1 matches at 9 bases. This CDR3 is 15 amino acids long. Germline-derived CDR1 and CDR2 are SEHNR and FQNEAQ (reference sequence). The ends lost 6 bases at V and 4 bases at J; junction bases unmatched: 7. The DNA for the CDR3 is TGTGCCAGCAGGCCCCGGGACAGGGCATACAATGAGCAGTTCTTC. Translating it yields CASRPRDRAYNEQFF.

The chain links TRBV5-1 to TRBJ2-7; the match to TRBD1 covers 7 bases. Germline CDR1 SGHRS, CDR2 YFSETQ. V was clipped by 2 bases and J by 0 bases; unmatched bases: 5. The CDR3 is made up of 15 amino acids. CDR3 bases: TGCGCCAGCAGCTTCCGGGACAGATTCTCCTACGAGCAGTACTTC. Translating gives CASSFRDRFSYEQYF.

The J gene is TRBJ2-5, the V gene TRBV5-1, with 9 bases fitting TRBD1. V lost 3 bases and J lost 7; bases outside the gene matches: 4. Germline lookup yields CDR1 SGHRS and CDR2 YFSETQ. The CDR3 runs 13 residues. The CDR3 bases are TGCGCCAGCAGCTGGACAGGGGAGGTGACCCAGTACTTC. It yields the protein CASSWTGEVTQYF.

V usage is TRBV19 and J usage is TRBJ1-2; D not resolved. The CDR3 is made up of 13 amino acids. V was cut by 7 bases and J by 5 bases, with 14 bases left in between. Germline assignment: CDR1 LNHDA and CDR2 SQIVND (reference sequence). The CDR3 nucleotides are TGTGCCAGTACCCCCGGTCCCGGGTATGGCTACACCTTC. Amino acids: CASTPGPGYGYTF.

V gene TRBV12-3 or TRBV12-4 combines with J gene TRBJ1-2; D is uncertain. The ends were cut back, 5 bases at V and 8 bases at J, with 12 bases in the middle. The CDR3 loop spans 12 amino acids. CDR3 sequence: CASSLGRWGYTF. CDR3 bases: TGTGCCAGCAGTCTAGGGCGGTGGGGCTACACCTTC.

This clone was seen a single time. The genes are TRBV4-1 and TRBJ1-5, with TRBD1 matching over 8 bases. Trimming took 3 bases from V and 8 from J; bases not matched to a gene: 12. The length of the CDR3 is 16 residues. CDR1 and CDR2 from the germline V gene are MGHRA and YSYEKL. The CDR3 region has the DNA TGCGCCAGCAGCCACTCAGGGGGCGCGTTTAAGGAGCCCCAGCATTTT. Translation: CASSHSGGAFKEPQHF.

The CDR3 sequence is CASSYERGGHSTGELFF. The CDR3, as DNA: TGTGCCAGCAGTTACGAGCGGGGGGGCCATAGCACCGGGGAGCTGTTTTTT. The chain joins TRBV6-2 or TRBV6-3 to TRBJ2-2; 10 bases align to TRBD2. Germline V gives CDR1 MNHEY, CDR2 SVGEGT. J was trimmed by 4 bases and V by 2 bases; bases with no gene match: 7. The CDR3 runs to 17 residues.